These 16 T cell receptor beta chains came from one sample sequenced in a study of T cell changes during pregnancy in multiple sclerosis. Profiling relied on immunoSEQ multiplex PCR, and the TCRdb table lists in-frame clones only, not all of them. The sample holds around 110,000 clones, under 95% seen once. This specimen consisted of peripheral blood, obtained after pregnancy. These receptors were collected from a female donor with multiple sclerosis, enrolled in a pregnancy study.

This clone appeared a few times. This chain joins TRBV19 and TRBJ2-5; 9 positions agree with TRBD1. Germline V gene data show CDR1 as LNHDA and CDR2 as SQIVND (reference sequence). J was trimmed by 3 bases and V by 8 bases; bases with no gene match: 10. This CDR3 region has 15 residues. The CDR3 bases are TGTGCCAGTGCAACCCACAGGGGGCTGGAAGAGACCCAGTACTTC. Its protein product is CASATHRGLEETQYF.

The chain links TRBV7-2 to TRBJ1-2; 11 bases agree with TRBD1. Germline V gene data show CDR1 as SGHTA and CDR2 as FQGNSA. The CDR3 runs 14 residues. Losses at the gene ends were 1 base for V and 7 bases for J; bases not matched to a gene: 2. The CDR3 DNA reads TGTGCCAGCAGCTTAGTAGGGACAGGGGGTGGCTACACCTTC. Amino acids: CASSLVGTGGGYTF.

V usage is TRBV23-1 and J usage is TRBJ1-6, with 9 bases lining up with TRBD1. TRBV23-1 belongs to the ORF category, with a function that is uncertain. Losses at the gene ends were 6 bases for V and 5 bases for J; bases not matched to a gene: 5. This CDR3 contains 15 residues. CDR3 protein: CASRYRGLNNSPLHF. The CDR3 bases are TGCGCCAGCAGATACAGGGGGCTGAATAATTCACCCCTCCACTTT.

CDR3 in DNA: TGTGCCGGGGGCGTAGCAAACACTGAAGCTTTCTTT. Translated: CAGGVANTEAFF. The chain carries TRBV30 and TRBJ1-1; the D gene is possibly TRBD1 (6 bases). Germline V CDR1 and CDR2: GTSNPN, SVGIG (reference sequence). Trimming removed 8 bases at V and 2 bases at J, with 12 bases between. This CDR3 is built from 12 residues.

The rearrangement links TRBV11-3 to TRBJ2-5, with 9 bases that match TRBD1. The CDR3 length is 15 residues. Germline V gene lookup returns CDR1 SGHNT and CDR2 YENEEA. Trimming took 4 bases from V and 4 from J; bases not matched to a gene: 7. CDR3: CASSSRQGGGETQYF. CDR3 bases: TGTGCCAGCAGCTCTCGACAGGGGGGGGGAGAGACCCAGTACTTC. Full variable domain (rest looked up from reference TRBV11-3 and TRBJ2-5): EAGVVQSPRYKIIEKKQPVAFWCNPISGHNTLYWYLQNLGQGPELLIRYENEEAVDDSQLPKDRFSAERLKGVDSTLKIQPAELGDSAVYLCASSSRQGGGETQYFGPGTRLLVL.

This chain uses TRBV6-5 with TRBJ1-2; TRBD1 matches at 9 bases. This CDR3 spans 13 amino acids. V gave up 10 bases and J gave up 6 bases; unmatched junction bases: 9. Germline V gene sequence: CDR1 MNHEY, CDR2 SVGAGI. The CDR3, as DNA: TGTGCCACCAGGGGACAGGGCGTTCATGGCTACACCTTC. Protein: CATRGQGVHGYTF.

V and J are TRBV15 and TRBJ2-5; TRBD1 matches 8 bases. The germline gives CDR1 LNHNV, CDR2 YYDKDF (reference sequence). CDR3 length: 13 residues. V was clipped by 8 bases and J by 4 bases; unmatched bases: 6. The CDR3 here is CATGQGFLETQYF. In DNA form, the CDR3 reads TGTGCCACCGGACAGGGCTTTTTAGAGACCCAGTACTTC.

For the CDR3, the DNA is TGTGCCAGCTCACCAAACGGCGCGGGGACCGGGGAGCTGTTTTTT. Its protein is CASSPNGAGTGELFF. The chain carries TRBV18 and TRBJ2-2; D might be TRBD2 (6 bases). This CDR3 contains 15 residues. CDR1 is KGHSH, CDR2 LQKENI, per germline. Trimming pared 2 bases from V and 5 bases from J, leaving 12 bases between. Based on the CDR3 plus reference TRBV18 and TRBJ2-2, the full variable domain is NAGVMQNPRHLVRRRGQEARLRCSPMKGHSHVYWYRQLPEEGLKFMVYLQKENIIDESGMPKERFSAEFPKEGPSILRIQQVVRGDSAAYFCASSPNGAGTGELFFGEGSRLTVL.

This chain joins TRBV6-6 and TRBJ1-2, with TRBD1 identical over 12 bases. With V trimmed by 4 bases and J by 7 bases, 7 bases remained unmatched. The CDR3 covers 15 residues. Germline CDR1 and CDR2: MNHNY and SVGAGI (reference sequence). CDR3 DNA sequence: TGTGCCAGCAGTTCCAGGGGACAGGGGGCTGGTGGCTACACCTTC. It translates to CASSSRGQGAGGYTF.

The chain has TRBV11-1 and TRBJ1-4; D possibly corresponds to TRBD1 (6 bases). The V gene's germline CDR1 is SGHAT and CDR2 FQDESV (reference sequence). The CDR3 consists of 14 residues. The germline V and J ends were trimmed by 4 bases and 2 bases, with 8 bases remaining between them. CDR3 bases: TGTGCCAGCAGCTCAACAGGGACTAATGAAAAACTGTTTTTT. The encoded protein is CASSSTGTNEKLFF.

This chain joins TRBV6-1 and TRBJ2-7, with 9 bases identical to TRBD1. V lost 5 bases and J lost 2; bases outside the gene matches: 1. There are 13 residues in the CDR3. Per the germline V gene, CDR1 is MNHNS and CDR2 is SASEGT. The CDR3 sequence is CASSRDRAYEQYF. CDR3 nucleotide sequence: TGTGCCAGCAGTAGGGACAGGGCCTACGAGCAGTACTTC.

The chain uses TRBV10-3 and TRBJ2-1; 11 positions agree with TRBD1. From germline, CDR1 is ENHRY and CDR2 SYGVKD. The V gene end was trimmed by 6 bases and the J gene end by 6 bases; junction bases not matched to a gene: 4. This CDR3 has 14 amino acids. The CDR3 region is CAIRTDRGPNEQFF. The CDR3 DNA follows: TGTGCCATCAGGACGGACAGGGGGCCCAATGAGCAGTTCTTC.

The chain carries TRBV19 and TRBJ2-7, with 10 bases lining up with TRBD1. The V and J ends lost 8 bases and 3 bases, in that order; junction bases with no gene match: 10. Germline CDR1 is LNHDA and CDR2 is SQIVND (reference sequence). This CDR3 contains 15 residues. Here the CDR3 DNA reads TGTGCCAGTCGGGCCGGGACAGGGGTCCTCTACGAGCAGTACTTC. Translating it yields CASRAGTGVLYEQYF.

The V gene is TRBV5-1, the J gene TRBJ1-2, with D possibly matching TRBD1 (5 bases). V shed 3 bases and J shed 0 bases, with 12 bases lying between them. There are 15 residues in the CDR3. The germline V gene encodes CDR1 SGHRS and CDR2 YFSETQ. Written as DNA, the CDR3 is TGCGCCAGCAGCTCAAGACAGTCTCCTAACTATGGCTACACCTTC. It specifies CASSSRQSPNYGYTF.

This clone was seen a few times. This rearrangement joins TRBV5-1 to TRBJ1-3; D is undetermined. Germline-derived CDR1 and CDR2 are SGHRS and YFSETQ. Between the trimmed V and J ends, which lost 1 base and 0 bases, there was a span of 8 bases. The CDR3 length is 15 residues. The CDR3 DNA is TGCGCCAGCAGCTTGACTGAATACTCTGGAAACACCATATATTTT. Amino acids: CASSLTEYSGNTIYF.

The chain combines TRBV6-6 with TRBJ1-4; 8 nucleotides match TRBD1. CDR3 length: 15 amino acids. V lost 6 bases to trimming and J lost 10 bases; unmatched junction nucleotides: 13. Looked up from germline, CDR1 is MNHNY and CDR2 is SVGAGI (reference sequence). The CDR3 DNA follows: TGTGCCAGCAGCGAACCCGACAGGGGTGATGGAAAACTGTTTTTT. Amino acids: CASSEPDRGDGKLFF.